This T cell receptor beta chain was captured in a study of blood T cell repertoires in COVID-19. Study details: In each case, the material was cDNA or gDNA derived from T cells, B-cell-depleted T cells, or PBMCs.

TCRdb keeps only in-frame clones here, not all; method: immunoSEQ multiplex PCR. The sample carries 190,000 or so clones, around 87% recorded once. This TCR derives from a woman aged 18 to 35 who had recovered from COVID-19. Source material: peripheral blood.

The CDR3 DNA reads as TGTGCCAGCAGTGAATCGGGACAGGGTCGGACTGAAGCTTTCTTT. Translated, it gives CASSESGQGRTEAFF. The chain uses TRBV25-1 and TRBJ1-1; 9 bases are shared with TRBD1. V dropped 1 base and J dropped 5; count of bases not matched to a gene: 5. Germline CDR1 is MGHDK and CDR2 is SYGVNS. This CDR3 is 15 amino acids long.